The T cell receptor (beta chain) described here comes from a study of CD8 T cells in Susac syndrome. Germline V gives CDR1 DFQATT, CDR2 SNEGSKA (reference sequence). The germline V and J ends were trimmed by 0 bases and 3 bases, with 10 bases remaining between them. The CDR3 length is 14 residues. Random hexamers were used to reverse transcribe an amount of roughly 0.45 to 1 ug RNA. Across 54 Vbeta and 13 Jbeta, immunoSEQ multiplex PCR amplified TCR beta CDR3. TCRdb redid the calling of the immunoSEQ multiplex PCR reads with MiXCR, one entry per CDR3 protein. The sample carries roughly 150,000 distinct CDR3 sequences, about 94% recorded once. Sequencing of TCR beta was carried out in blood CD8+ and CD4+ T cells.

Input material: CD8+ T cells from PBMCs. The clonotype originates from a human donor with multiple sclerosis. The chain couples TRBV20-1 to TRBJ2-3; D call uncertain. This chain's CDR3 is CSARDIRPTDTQYF. CDR3 DNA: TGCAGTGCTAGAGATATACGCCCAACAGATACGCAGTATTTT.